A single sample gave rise to the 27 T cell receptor beta chains below, sequenced in a study of regulatory T cells in long-lasting Graves disease. Time point of the sample: persistent/refractory GD, antithyroid drugs over 5 years with positive TRAb. Researchers made the TCR library from RNA that was extracted from PBMCs. Assembly of TCR beta libraries relied on iRepertoire HTBI primers together with Arm-PCR of CDR3 regions. TCRdb re-analysed the multiplex PCR reads in MiXCR, keeping a single row per CDR3 protein. The sample consists of hundreds of thousands of distinct CDR3 sequences, about 32% of them appearing once. The sequencing used peripheral blood mononuclear cells (PBMCs), collected when the disease was refractory, from a patient treated with antithyroid drugs. Every receptor here comes from a female donor with Graves disease.

This clonotype was detected ten times or more. This chain links TRBV6-1 with TRBJ2-5; 8 positions agree with TRBD1. The trim removed 5 bases at V and 4 bases at J, leaving 3 bases unmatched. The CDR3 length is 13 residues. CDR1 is MNHNS and CDR2 is SASEGT in the germline V gene. CDR3 coding DNA: TGTGCCAGCAGTCGGACAGGGAGAGAGACCCAGTACTTC. It codes for CASSRTGRETQYF.

A few counts support this clonotype. One junction end does not reproduce the germline sequence, and a read error may be involved. V usage is TRBV12-3 or TRBV12-4 and J usage is TRBJ2-4; TRBD2 agrees at 7 bases. CDR3 length: 13 amino acids. The CDR3 DNA follows: TGTGCCAGCAGTCTGGTCGGTGTAGGCGGGAGTTTCTTC. This gives the protein CASSLVGVGGSFF.

The table lists this clonotype with many counts. The chain uses TRBV29-1 and TRBJ1-1, with D possibly being TRBD1 (5 bases). CDR3 size: 16 residues. From germline, CDR1 is SQVTM and CDR2 ANQGSEA. V was pared by 0 bases and J by 6 bases, with 20 bases between. The CDR3 here is CSVEDPHAGRGAEAFF. The DNA for the CDR3 is TGCAGCGTTGAAGATCCCCACGCAGGGAGAGGAGCTGAAGCTTTCTTT.

This clonotype was counted between two and nine times. J is TRBJ1-2 and V is TRBV10-3; unclear D gene. Germline CDR1 reads ENHRY; CDR2 reads SYGVKD. The V and J ends lost 3 bases and 4 bases respectively, with 3 bases between them. The CDR3 sequence is 11 residues long. The CDR3, as DNA: TGTGCCATCAGTGATCGCTATGGCTACACCTTC. Its protein is CAISDRYGYTF.

Points on this clonotype: A much larger clone lies a single base off, so this may be a read error. This chain connects TRBV30 to TRBJ1-1; D is undetermined. V gave up 0 bases and J gave up 3 bases, with 8 bases separating them. There are 13 residues in the CDR3. Germline CDR1 and CDR2: GTSNPN and SVGIG (reference sequence). In DNA form, the CDR3 reads TGTGCCTGGAGTGTACAGAGAGACACTGAAGCTTTCTTT. Amino acid sequence: CAWSVQRDTEAFF.

This clonotype was counted between two and nine times. The chain employs TRBV5-1 and TRBJ2-7; D remains ambiguous. Germline V CDR1 and CDR2: SGHRS, YFSETQ. The CDR3 is made up of 14 amino acids. V lost 4 bases to trimming and J lost 5 bases, with 16 bases between them. The CDR3 sequence is CASSTSGLLHEQYF. CDR3 sequence (DNA): TGCGCCAGCAGCACCTCAGGCCTGCTCCACGAGCAGTACTTC.

The sample holds one count of this clonotype. This sequence joins TRBV20-1 and TRBJ2-7, with D possibly being TRBD2 (6 bases). The CDR3 spans 13 residues. Germline loops: CDR1 DFQATT, CDR2 SNEGSKA (reference sequence). Trimming took off 6 bases at V and 1 base at J, with 13 bases between the two ends. CDR3 sequence reads: CSAGGTWSYEQYF. CDR3 DNA: TGCAGTGCCGGCGGGACCTGGTCCTACGAGCAGTACTTC.

For this clonotype: A read error may explain this, as a much larger clone is one base away. DNA of the CDR3: TGTGCCAGCAGGCAGGCCTTGGGGCATAATGAAAAACTGCTTTTT. Its protein product is CASRQALGHNEKLLF. J is TRBJ1-4 and V is TRBV2; a weak D match, TRBD1 (5 bases). CDR1 and CDR2 from the germline V gene are SNHLY and FYNNEI. This CDR3 contains 15 residues.

Turning to this clonotype: Compared with germline, one end of the junction differs, possibly owing to a read error. The chain uses TRBV20-1 and TRBJ2-1; perhaps D is TRBD1 or TRBD2 (5 bases each). Germline values: CDR1 DFQATT, CDR2 SNEGSKA (reference sequence). There are 15 residues in the CDR3. CDR3 DNA sequence: TGCAGTGCGATCGGGACCCAAAGTTCCGGACGCCAGCAGCTCTTC. Translated: CSAIGTQSSGRQQLF.

The chain has TRBV12-3 or TRBV12-4 and TRBJ1-3; D might be TRBD1 (5 bases). V lost 3 bases and J 0 bases, leaving 12 bases between the germline ends. This CDR3 is built from 16 residues. CDR3 in amino acids: CASSFRVGSSGNTIYF. DNA for the CDR3: TGTGCCAGCAGTTTCAGGGTTGGGTCCTCTGGAAACACCATATATTTT.

This clonotype appeared a single time. Just one base apart from a much larger clone, this may be a read error. This chain links TRBV12-3 or TRBV12-4 with TRBJ2-4; 9 positions match TRBD2. The CDR3 is 15 residues long. The CDR3 nucleotides are TGTGCCAGCAGTTTAGAGGGACTAGCCAAAAACATTCAGCACTTC. Translating gives CASSLEGLAKNIQHF.

This clonotype was seen ten or more times. The chain employs TRBV10-3 and TRBJ1-1; tentatively, D is TRBD1 (6 bases). V lost 9 bases, J lost 4 bases, and 18 bases lay in between. Germline lookup yields CDR1 ENHRY and CDR2 SYGVKD. The CDR3 length is 14 residues. This chain's CDR3 is CAMTEQGLGTEAFF. In DNA, the CDR3 is TGTGCCATGACCGAACAGGGTTTGGGCACTGAAGCTTTCTTT.

This clonotype was counted a few times. The chain couples TRBV13 to TRBJ1-2, with unresolved D. The CDR3 runs to 14 residues. V lost 0 bases, J lost 8 bases, and 13 bases lay in between. The V gene's germline CDR1 is PRHDT and CDR2 FYEKMQ (reference sequence). The chain's CDR3 is CASSLGHSLVGYTF. The CDR3 region has the DNA TGTGCCAGCAGCTTAGGACACTCCCTGGTGGGCTACACCTTC. The full variable domain, its missing parts supplied by reference TRBV13 and TRBJ1-2, is AAGVIQSPRHLIKEKRETATLKCYPIPRHDTVYWYQQGPGQDPQFLISFYEKMQSDKGSIPDRFSAQQFSDYHSELNMSSLELGDSALYFCASSLGHSLVGYTFGSGTRLTVV.

Turning to this clonotype: At one of its ends the junction is not consistent with the germline gene, which may arise from a read error. The rearrangement uses TRBV29-1 and TRBJ1-1, with a possible D match to TRBD1 (5 bases). CDR3 length: 11 amino acids. The germline V gene has CDR1 SQVTM and CDR2 ANQGSEA. CDR3 protein: CSAQGVTEALF. CDR3 nucleotide sequence: TGCAGCGCCCAGGGTGTTACTGAAGCTCTCTTT.

This chain connects TRBV9 to TRBJ2-7; 7 bases are shared with TRBD2. This CDR3 comprises 15 residues. CDR1 SGDLS and CDR2 YYNGEE come from the germline V gene. V dropped 0 bases and J dropped 4; count of bases not matched to a gene: 7. The chain's CDR3 is CASSVGELAVYEQYF. The CDR3 nucleotides read TGTGCCAGCAGCGTAGGGGAGCTAGCGGTGTACGAGCAGTACTTC.

The chain carries TRBV13 and TRBJ1-1; maybe TRBD1 (6 bases). CDR1 and CDR2 (germline): PRHDT, FYEKMQ (reference sequence). The V and J ends lost 5 bases and 8 bases respectively, with 18 bases between them. The CDR3 totals 14 residues. The CDR3 reads CASSPQGGQEEAFF. The CDR3 region has the DNA TGTGCCAGCAGCCCCCAAGGGGGGCAGGAAGAAGCTTTCTTT.

The V call is TRBV3-1, the J call TRBJ1-3, with D possibly TRBD1 on 5 matching bases. Germline values: CDR1 LGHDT, CDR2 YNNKEL (reference sequence). This CDR3 has 17 amino acids. Trimming stripped 0 bases from V and 4 bases from J, with 16 bases between. CDR3 coding DNA: TGTGCCAGCAGCCAAGAACACACAGGCCCCTCAGGAAACACCATATATTTT. It is translated as CASSQEHTGPSGNTIYF. The full variable domain, with the rest looked up from reference TRBV3-1 and TRBJ1-3, is DTAVSQTPKYLVTQMGNDKSIKCEQNLGHDTMYWYKQDSKKFLKIMFSYNNKELIINETVPNRFSPKSPDKAHLNLHINSLELGDSAVYFCASSQEHTGPSGNTIYFGEGSWLTVV.

The V call is TRBV6-1, the J call TRBJ2-7; 11 bases match TRBD2. The V gene end was trimmed by 6 bases and the J gene end by 3 bases; junction bases not matched to a gene: 7. The CDR3 totals 15 residues. From germline, CDR1 is MNHNS and CDR2 SASEGT. CDR3 nucleotide sequence: TGTGCCAGCAGATCCGGGACTAGCGGACTCTACGAGCAGTACTTC. Its translation: CASRSGTSGLYEQYF.

This clonotype was detected a few times. The chain employs TRBV12-3 or TRBV12-4 and TRBJ2-5; TRBD1 might be the D (5 bases). V shed 0 bases and J shed 5 bases, with 10 bases lying between them. The length of the CDR3 is 14 residues. CDR3 in amino acids: CASSLARVRETQYF. For the CDR3, the DNA is TGTGCCAGCAGTTTAGCCAGGGTTCGTGAGACCCAGTACTTC.

This chain links TRBV20-1 with TRBJ2-3; the D gene is possibly TRBD2 (6 bases). This CDR3 region has 10 residues. Germline V gene sequence: CDR1 DFQATT, CDR2 SNEGSKA (reference sequence). The CDR3 coding sequence is TGCAGGTCGGGAGTAGATACGCAGTATTTT. Translated, it gives CRSGVDTQYF.

J is TRBJ1-3 and V is TRBV5-1, with D tentatively TRBD1 (5 bases). This CDR3 is built from 14 residues. From germline, CDR1 is SGHRS and CDR2 YFSETQ. V was pared by 4 bases and J by 4 bases, with 12 bases between. The CDR3, as DNA: TGCGCCAGCAGCGAGGGGCCACCGGGAAACACCATATATTTT. It is translated as CASSEGPPGNTIYF.

The chain joins TRBV30 to TRBJ1-2; D unclear. This CDR3 comprises 13 residues. Germline CDR1 GTSNPN, CDR2 SVGIG (reference sequence). V was cut by 7 bases and J by 6 bases, with 18 bases left in between. The CDR3 coding sequence is TGTGCCTCGGGGAGGGAAGCGTTGGATGGCTACACCTTC. This codes for CASGREALDGYTF.

This clonotype was counted only a few times. The chain employs TRBV6-1 and TRBJ1-4; D possibly corresponds to TRBD1 (6 bases). With 8 bases removed from V and 3 bases from J, the gap between germline ends came to 28 bases. The CDR3 loop spans 19 amino acids. Germline CDR1 is MNHNS and CDR2 is SASEGT. CDR3 protein: CASRKDWTVARYPNEKLFF. For the CDR3, the DNA is TGTGCCAGCCGCAAAGACTGGACAGTCGCACGATACCCTAATGAAAAACTGTTTTTT.

This clonotype has more than one count but fewer than ten. This chain's CDR3 is CASSPGTDPNYGYTF. DNA for the CDR3: TGTGCCAGCAGCCCAGGGACGGACCCTAACTATGGCTACACCTTC. The J gene is TRBJ1-2, the V gene TRBV7-6, with a weak D call TRBD1 (5 bases). The CDR3 consists of 15 residues. Deletions cut 5 bases from V and 0 bases from J, with 13 bases between. Germline V gene sequence: CDR1 SGHVS, CDR2 FNYEAQ.

The chain uses TRBV29-1 and TRBJ1-1, with D perhaps TRBD1 (6 bases). This CDR3 spans 14 amino acids. V lost 4 bases and J 1 base, leaving 13 bases between the germline ends. From germline, CDR1 is SQVTM and CDR2 ANQGSEA. CDR3 sequence (DNA): TGCAGCGTTGTTCTTGGGGGCAGGAACACTGAAGCTTTCTTT. Amino acids: CSVVLGGRNTEAFF.

This clonotype was counted only a few times. The gene calls are TRBV9 and TRBJ1-2; D is perhaps TRBD1 (6 bases). The V gene lost 4 bases and the J gene lost 3 bases, with 13 bases spanning the gap. The CDR3 runs to 14 residues. Germline CDR1 and CDR2: SGDLS and YYNGEE. In DNA form, the CDR3 reads TGTGCCAGCAGCCCCAGGGGTTCCGACTATGGCTACACCTTC. This encodes CASSPRGSDYGYTF.

The chain uses TRBV4-2 and TRBJ1-1; 9 nucleotides match TRBD1. The germline V gene encodes CDR1 LGHNA and CDR2 YNFKEQ. This CDR3 is 15 amino acids long. The V segment lost 2 bases and the J segment 7 bases; nucleotides outside the gene matches: 8. CDR3 in amino acids: CASSQSGTGKLEAFF. CDR3 sequence (DNA): TGTGCCAGCAGCCAATCCGGGACAGGGAAACTTGAAGCTTTCTTT.